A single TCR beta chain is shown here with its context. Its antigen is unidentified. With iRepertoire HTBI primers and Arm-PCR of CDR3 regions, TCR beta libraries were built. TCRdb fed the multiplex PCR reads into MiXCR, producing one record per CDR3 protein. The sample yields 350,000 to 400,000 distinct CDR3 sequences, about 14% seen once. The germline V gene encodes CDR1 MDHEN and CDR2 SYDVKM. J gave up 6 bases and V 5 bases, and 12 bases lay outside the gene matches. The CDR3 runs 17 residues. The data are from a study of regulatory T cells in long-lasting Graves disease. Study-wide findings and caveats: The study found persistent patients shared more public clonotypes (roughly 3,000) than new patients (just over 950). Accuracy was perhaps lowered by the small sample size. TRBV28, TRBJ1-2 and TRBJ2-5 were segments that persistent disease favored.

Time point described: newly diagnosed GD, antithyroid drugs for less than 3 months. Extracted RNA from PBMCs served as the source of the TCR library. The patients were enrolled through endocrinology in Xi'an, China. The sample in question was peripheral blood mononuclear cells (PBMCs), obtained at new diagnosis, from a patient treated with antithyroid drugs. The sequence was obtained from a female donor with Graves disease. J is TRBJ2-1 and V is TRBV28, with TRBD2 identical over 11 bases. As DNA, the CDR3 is TGTGCCAGCAGTCCCCCACTAGCGGGAGTCGGGGGCAATGAGCAGTTCTTC. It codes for CASSPPLAGVGGNEQFF.